This T cell receptor beta chain was obtained from a study of cytomegalovirus exposure and HLA in healthy donors. Study summary: The 100 million to 120 million unique TCR beta sequences, from approximately 170 million T cells, were found by an earlier analysis. In terms of ancestry, the Caucasian-associated cluster contained about four fifths of the roughly 400 genotyped donors.

This CDR3 is 12 amino acids long. Trimming stripped 7 bases from V and 4 bases from J, with 10 bases between. CDR1 MDHEN and CDR2 SYDVKM come from the germline V gene. Broader study findings: Indistinguishable V segments such as TRBV6-2 and TRBV6-3 were excluded. Rare sequences made up most TCRs, while some public TCRs were found in many donors.

In regard to this clone: Its antigen is unidentified.

With 60 Vbeta and 13 Jbeta primers, the PCR was carried out. Sequencing was performed with immunoSEQ multiplex PCR; in TCRdb, only in-frame clones are kept and a portion is missing. The sample shows approximately 160,000 clones, approximately 80% of them seen only once. This receptor was obtained from a woman between 40 and 55 years old in good health and CMV-seropositive. The specimen was PBMCs. The rearrangement links TRBV28 to TRBJ1-2, with D unresolved. The CDR3 is CASMSGAYGYTF. CDR3 nucleotides: TGTGCCAGCATGAGCGGAGCCTATGGCTACACCTTC.